These 32 T cell receptor beta chains share one sample of origin, sequenced in a study of T cells in Graves' hyperthyroidism and ophthalmopathy. RNA transcripts gave rise to amplified TCR beta CDR3 regions. TCR CDR3 regions were first amplified by RT-PCR with HTBI primers. TCRdb analysed the multiplex PCR reads with MiXCR anew, one entry per CDR3 protein. The data show about 530,000 distinct CDR3 sequences, roughly 18% seen once. Material for sequencing was blood. Receptor source: a woman aged 18-30 years with Graves' ophthalmopathy.

The genes are TRBV7-9 and TRBJ2-2; 10 positions match TRBD1. The CDR3 spans 17 residues. Germline CDR1 and CDR2: SEHNR and FQNEAQ (reference sequence). The V segment lost 3 bases and the J segment 7 bases; nucleotides outside the gene matches: 11. The CDR3 protein is CASSLRRDRGWDGELFF. In DNA, the CDR3 is TGTGCCAGCAGCTTGCGACGGGACAGGGGATGGGACGGGGAGCTGTTTTTT.

The V gene is TRBV2, the J gene TRBJ1-2; D ambiguous. The germline V and J ends were trimmed by 2 bases and 5 bases, with 3 bases remaining between them. The CDR3 runs 11 residues. Looked up from germline, CDR1 is SNHLY and CDR2 is FYNNEI. CDR3 in amino acids: CASSESYGYTF. For the CDR3, the DNA is TGTGCCAGCAGTGAATCATATGGCTACACCTTC.

This clonotype was recorded at least ten times. The J gene is TRBJ1-1, the V gene TRBV10-3, with a possible D match to TRBD1 (5 bases). V lost 6 bases to trimming and J lost 1 base, with 18 bases between them. There are 16 residues in the CDR3. Germline V lookup: CDR1 ENHRY, CDR2 SYGVKD. CDR3: CAIRRGINSQNTEAFF. CDR3 sequence (DNA): TGTGCCATCAGAAGGGGAATAAATTCTCAGAACACTGAAGCTTTCTTT.

This clonotype was counted many times. The chain couples TRBV28 to TRBJ2-1; D remains unclear. CDR3 length equals 13 residues. In germline, CDR1 is MDHEN, CDR2 SYDVKM. The germline V and J ends were trimmed by 3 bases and 8 bases, with 11 bases remaining between them. CDR3 in DNA: TGTGCCAGCAGTTTTGCTCGGTATGATGAGCAGTTCTTC. Protein: CASSFARYDEQFF.

This chain links TRBV9 with TRBJ2-5, with TRBD2 matching 9 bases. The CDR3 contains 17 residues. Looked up from germline, CDR1 is SGDLS and CDR2 is YYNGEE. V shed 4 bases, J shed 5 bases, and the junction held 15 bases outside the gene matches. As DNA, the CDR3 is TGTGCCAGCAGCCCAGGGGGGCTGACTAGCGGAAGGGAGACCCAGTACTTC. It codes for CASSPGGLTSGRETQYF. Full variable domain (missing parts from reference TRBV9 and TRBJ2-5): DSGVTQTPKHLITATGQRVTLRCSPRSGDLSVYWYQQSLDQGLQFLIQYYNGEERAKGNILERFSAQQFPDLHSELNLSSLELGDSALYFCASSPGGLTSGRETQYFGPGTRLLVL.

The V call is TRBV4-2, the J call TRBJ2-1; unclear D gene. The CDR3 sequence is 14 residues long. Between the trimmed V and J ends, which lost 1 base and 6 bases, there was a span of 10 bases. Germline loops: CDR1 LGHNA, CDR2 YNFKEQ. CDR3: CASSQVADSNEQFF. CDR3 DNA: TGTGCCAGCAGCCAAGTTGCAGACTCCAATGAGCAGTTCTTC.

In its sample, this clonotype was seen a few times. This chain connects TRBV5-8 to TRBJ2-5, with 7 positions matching TRBD2. J gave up 3 bases and V 4 bases, and 9 bases lay outside the gene matches. This CDR3 comprises 15 residues. CDR1 is SGHTS and CDR2 is YDEGEE in the germline V gene. DNA for the CDR3: TGTGCCAGCAGCCTTTGGGGGGGAAGAAAAGAGACCCAGTACTTC. It codes for CASSLWGGRKETQYF.

Comments on this clonotype: A much bigger clone sits one base away, suggesting this may be a read error. V usage is TRBV7-8 and J usage is TRBJ2-1; 7 nucleotides line up with TRBD1. The CDR3 loop spans 15 amino acids. V shed 5 bases, J shed 6 bases, and the junction held 10 bases outside the gene matches. Germline lookup yields CDR1 SGHVS and CDR2 FQNEAQ. The CDR3 protein is CASSDPGQRINEQFF. CDR3 DNA sequence: TGTGCCAGCAGCGACCCGGGACAGCGAATCAATGAGCAGTTCTTC.

This clonotype was found many times. The chain combines TRBV29-1 with TRBJ1-6; weak D call: TRBD1 (5 bases). V was shortened by 6 bases and J by 9 bases, with 12 bases between the two germline ends. Germline lookup yields CDR1 SQVTM and CDR2 ANQGSEA. CDR3 length: 12 amino acids. DNA of the CDR3: TGCAGCGTACGGGACGAAGGTTCACCCCTCCACTTT. The encoded protein is CSVRDEGSPLHF.

This chain connects TRBV14 to TRBJ1-6; D gene ambiguous. Trimming pared 0 bases from V and 7 bases from J, leaving 7 bases between. Per germline, CDR1 SGHDN and CDR2 FVKESK. The CDR3 has 14 amino acids. CDR3 protein: CASSQETPNSPLHF. DNA of the CDR3: TGTGCCAGCAGCCAAGAAACCCCAAATTCACCCCTCCACTTT.

This clonotype was observed a few times. V is TRBV9 and J is TRBJ1-2, with 7 bases aligning to TRBD1. V gave up 3 bases and J gave up 2 bases; unmatched junction bases: 4. This CDR3 is 14 amino acids long. The germline gives CDR1 SGDLS, CDR2 YYNGEE. CDR3: CASSARQGNYGYTF. In DNA, the CDR3 is TGTGCCAGCAGCGCGAGACAGGGCAACTATGGCTACACCTTC.

This clonotype has at least ten counts. This rearrangement joins TRBV20-1 to TRBJ1-1; 7 bases fit TRBD1. Trimming at V came to 4 bases and at J to 4 bases, leaving 6 bases not matched to a gene. In germline, CDR1 is DFQATT, CDR2 SNEGSKA (reference sequence). The CDR3 sequence is 13 residues long. DNA for the CDR3: TGCAGTGCTACAGGGGGTTTTGGCACTGAAGCTTTCTTT. This codes for CSATGGFGTEAFF.

This clonotype was observed a handful of times. The rearrangement joins TRBV25-1 to TRBJ2-7; D gene uncertain. Deletions cut 5 bases from V and 6 bases from J, with 11 bases between. Germline-derived CDR1 and CDR2 are MGHDK and SYGVNS. The CDR3 contains 12 residues. The CDR3 reads CASSYNPGEQYF. CDR3 bases: TGTGCCAGCAGTTACAACCCAGGCGAGCAGTACTTC.

This clonotype was seen many times. The chain couples TRBV6-2 or TRBV6-3 to TRBJ2-5; TRBD1 matches 7 bases. CDR1 is MNHEY, CDR2 SVGEGT, per germline. The CDR3 length is 17 residues. The V and J ends lost 5 bases and 2 bases, in that order; junction bases with no gene match: 14. CDR3 protein: CASSPPVRGYGQETQYF. The CDR3 nucleotides read TGTGCCAGCAGTCCCCCGGTCAGGGGGTATGGGCAAGAGACCCAGTACTTC.

The table lists this clonotype with a few counts. The CDR3: CASSDSKRDRAVQAGELFF. As DNA, the CDR3 is TGTGCCAGCAGTGATTCCAAAAGGGACAGGGCTGTTCAGGCCGGGGAGCTGTTTTTT. The J gene is TRBJ2-2, the V gene TRBV25-1; 9 bases match TRBD1. The V segment lost 3 bases and the J segment 6 bases; nucleotides outside the gene matches: 17. CDR1 is MGHDK and CDR2 is SYGVNS in the germline V gene. The CDR3 has 19 amino acids.

This clonotype occurred many times. Here the CDR3 reads CASSVDGRQETQYF. The CDR3 region has the DNA TGTGCCAGCAGCGTAGATGGTCGACAAGAGACCCAGTACTTC. J is TRBJ2-5 and V is TRBV9; D is undetermined. The CDR3 covers 14 residues. V was trimmed by 0 bases and J by 2 bases, leaving 8 bases between them. CDR1 SGDLS and CDR2 YYNGEE come from the germline V gene.

The table lists this clonotype with many counts. This chain connects TRBV7-2 to TRBJ1-2; 8 bases match TRBD1. CDR1 is SGHTA and CDR2 is FQGNSA in the germline V gene. After removal of 3 bases from V and 4 bases from J, the junction contained 7 bases not matched to a gene. The CDR3 has 15 amino acids. The CDR3 loop is CASSFKGTGRYGYTF. The DNA of the CDR3 is TGTGCCAGCAGCTTCAAAGGGACAGGTCGCTATGGCTACACCTTC.

This clonotype was counted between two and nine times. The rearrangement joins TRBV28 to TRBJ2-5; D perhaps matches TRBD2 (6 bases). From germline, CDR1 is MDHEN and CDR2 SYDVKM. This CDR3 spans 14 amino acids. V lost 1 base to trimming and J lost 3 bases, with 9 bases between them. CDR3 DNA sequence: TGTGCCAGCAGTTTATCGGGGGAAAAAGAGACCCAGTACTTC. It translates to CASSLSGEKETQYF.

This clonotype was recorded a few times. V and J are TRBV30 and TRBJ2-7; perhaps TRBD2 as D (6 bases). Germline-derived CDR1 and CDR2 are GTSNPN and SVGIG (reference sequence). This CDR3 has 16 amino acids. V lost 4 bases to trimming and J lost 0 bases, with 19 bases between them. DNA of the CDR3: TGTGCCTGGAACACCCCGGAGCGGACTATCTCCTACGAGCAGTACTTC. Amino acid sequence: CAWNTPERTISYEQYF.

This chain connects TRBV24-1 to TRBJ2-5, with TRBD1 identical over 7 bases. Germline CDR1 reads KGHDR; CDR2 reads SFDVKD. V shed 4 bases, J shed 4 bases, and the junction held 8 bases outside the gene matches. The CDR3 extends over 15 amino acids. This chain's CDR3 is CATSDATGLGETQYF. DNA of the CDR3: TGTGCCACCAGTGACGCGACAGGGTTGGGAGAGACCCAGTACTTC.

This clonotype appeared a few times. V gene TRBV9 combines with J gene TRBJ2-7; D might be TRBD1 (6 bases). The CDR3 sequence is 14 residues long. Germline V CDR1 and CDR2: SGDLS, YYNGEE. The ends were cut back, 4 bases at V and 2 bases at J, with 13 bases in the middle. The CDR3 here is CASSHSDSTYEQYF. In DNA form, the CDR3 reads TGTGCCAGCAGCCACTCGGACAGCACCTACGAGCAGTACTTC. Supplemented by reference TRBV9 and TRBJ2-7, the full variable domain reads DSGVTQTPKHLITATGQRVTLRCSPRSGDLSVYWYQQSLDQGLQFLIQYYNGEERAKGNILERFSAQQFPDLHSELNLSSLELGDSALYFCASSHSDSTYEQYFGPGTRLTVT.

This clonotype was seen a handful of times. This chain joins TRBV12-3 or TRBV12-4 and TRBJ2-2, with D possibly being TRBD1 (6 bases). Deletions cut 5 bases from V and 5 bases from J, with 9 bases between. The CDR3 extends over 13 amino acids. CDR3 protein: CASSKDRTGELFF. The CDR3 region has the DNA TGTGCCAGCAGTAAAGACAGGACCGGGGAGCTGTTTTTT.

Many counts were recorded for this clonotype. The gene calls are TRBV20-1 and TRBJ2-7; D is perhaps TRBD1 (6 bases). CDR3 size: 12 residues. Germline V gene lookup returns CDR1 DFQATT and CDR2 SNEGSKA (reference sequence). The V end was cut by 3 bases, the J end by 4 bases, with 10 bases between. CDR3 residues: CSAREQGYEQYF. The CDR3 DNA reads as TGCAGTGCTAGGGAACAGGGTTACGAGCAGTACTTC.

This clonotype was found many times. The chain is built from TRBV11-2 and TRBJ2-1; the D is unclear. Germline V CDR1 and CDR2: SGHAT, FQNNGV. Trimming pared 5 bases from V and 7 bases from J, leaving 6 bases between. The length of the CDR3 is 11 residues. DNA for the CDR3: TGTGCCAGCAGCGGAGATAATGAGCAGTTCTTC. Its protein product is CASSGDNEQFF.

The CDR3 spells CSAQGTTRETQYF. CDR3 in DNA: TGCAGTGCCCAGGGGACTACCCGGGAGACCCAGTACTTC. The chain couples TRBV20-1 to TRBJ2-5; D is possibly TRBD2 (7 bases). Trimming stripped 6 bases from V and 5 bases from J, with 16 bases between. CDR1 and CDR2 from the germline V gene are DFQATT and SNEGSKA (reference sequence). The CDR3 consists of 13 residues.

This clonotype was seen more than once but under ten times. V is TRBV7-9 and J is TRBJ2-1; D possibly matches TRBD1 or TRBD2 (7 bases each). V lost 5 bases and J 10 bases, leaving 24 bases between the germline ends. Germline V gene sequence: CDR1 SEHNR, CDR2 FQNEAQ (reference sequence). This CDR3 has 16 residues. In nucleotides, the CDR3 is TGTGCCAGCAGCCCGGGCGGGGGACAGAAGACGTGGGAGCAGTTCTTC. Residues: CASSPGGGQKTWEQFF.

This clonotype was recorded a few times. The genes are TRBV20-1 and TRBJ2-3, with D tentatively TRBD2 (7 bases). The CDR3 length is 14 residues. CDR1 and CDR2 (germline): DFQATT, SNEGSKA (reference sequence). The CDR3 reads CSAAGAGGTDTQYF. CDR3 DNA sequence: TGCAGCGCTGCGGGGGCGGGGGGCACAGATACGCAGTATTTT.

V and J are TRBV7-9 and TRBJ1-3; 7 bases align to TRBD1. Germline values: CDR1 SEHNR, CDR2 FQNEAQ (reference sequence). J was trimmed by 1 base and V by 5 bases; bases with no gene match: 5. The CDR3 consists of 15 residues. CDR3 amino acids: CASSLGTESGNTIYF. Here the CDR3 DNA reads TGTGCCAGCAGCCTCGGGACAGAATCTGGAAACACCATATATTTT.

In this sample, this clonotype is medium-sized. The chain employs TRBV20-1 and TRBJ1-1; the D gene is possibly TRBD1 (5 bases). Per the germline V gene, CDR1 is DFQATT and CDR2 is SNEGSKA (reference sequence). The CDR3 extends over 13 amino acids. V lost 1 base and J lost 3, with 9 bases in between. CDR3 in amino acids: CSARGGTDTEAFF. The CDR3 DNA sequence: TGCAGTGCTAGAGGGGGGACGGACACTGAAGCTTTCTTT.

This clonotype was seen at least ten times. The J gene is TRBJ1-1, the V gene TRBV27; D perhaps matches TRBD1 (5 bases). The length of the CDR3 is 12 residues. Germline CDR1 is MNHEY and CDR2 is SMNVEV (reference sequence). V lost 8 bases to trimming and J lost 11 bases, with 18 bases between them. The CDR3 nucleotides are TGTGCCAGCGGTGACAGCACCAAGATGGCTTTCTTT. Protein sequence: CASGDSTKMAFF.

This chain joins TRBV19 and TRBJ2-3; D is tentatively TRBD1 or TRBD2 (5 bases each). Germline V lookup: CDR1 LNHDA, CDR2 SQIVND (reference sequence). The V gene lost 5 bases and the J gene lost 8 bases, with 17 bases spanning the gap. The CDR3 consists of 14 residues. The CDR3 nucleotides read TGTGCCAGTAGTTCGTGGGACGGGTCTAGTACGCAGTATTTT. Its protein product is CASSSWDGSSTQYF.

This clonotype was seen ten or more times. The chain links TRBV11-2 to TRBJ2-7; D ambiguous. The germline CDR1 and CDR2 sequences are SGHAT and FQNNGV. Trimming took 5 bases from V and 2 from J, leaving 19 bases between them. The CDR3 contains 16 residues. This chain's CDR3 is CASSPPGRIGPYEQYF. As DNA, the CDR3 is TGTGCCAGCAGCCCACCGGGTAGGATCGGGCCCTACGAGCAGTACTTC.